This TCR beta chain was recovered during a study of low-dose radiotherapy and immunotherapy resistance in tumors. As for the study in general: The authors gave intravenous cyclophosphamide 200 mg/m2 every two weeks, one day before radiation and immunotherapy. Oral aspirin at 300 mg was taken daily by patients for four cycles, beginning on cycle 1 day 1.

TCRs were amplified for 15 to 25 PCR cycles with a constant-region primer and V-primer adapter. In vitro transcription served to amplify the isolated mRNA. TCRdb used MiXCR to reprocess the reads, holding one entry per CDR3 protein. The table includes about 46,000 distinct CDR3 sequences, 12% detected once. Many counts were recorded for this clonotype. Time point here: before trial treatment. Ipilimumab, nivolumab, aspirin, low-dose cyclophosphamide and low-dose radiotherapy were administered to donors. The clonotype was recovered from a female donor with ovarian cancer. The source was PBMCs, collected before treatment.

CDR3 nucleotide sequence: TGTGCCAGTAGACTTGAGGCGGGGGGAATCTATGAGCAGTTCTTC. Translation: CASRLEAGGIYEQFF. The chain recombines TRBV19 with TRBJ2-1, with 8 nucleotides matching TRBD2. The J segment lost 8 bases and the V segment lost 6 bases, leaving 12 bases of the junction unmatched. The germline V gene encodes CDR1 LNHDA and CDR2 SQIVND (reference sequence). This CDR3 is 15 amino acids long.